This entry lists 25 T cell receptor beta chains sequenced from one sample in a study of T cell changes during pregnancy in multiple sclerosis (dated by TCRdb to the late 2010s). The library came from the immunoSEQ multiplex PCR assay. In TCRdb, the immuneACCESS table is reduced to in-frame sequences with V and J assigned. These tables do not hold every clone; where another copy was compared, an unresolved V gene accounts for under half, and the others remain unexplained. This sample is represented by 35,000 to 40,000 clones; about 91% of them were singletons. About 0.8% of the sample belongs to the ten largest clones. The sample here was CD4+ T cells from peripheral blood mononuclear cells, taken in the third trimester of pregnancy. The receptors shown here come from a female donor with multiple sclerosis, enrolled in a pregnancy study.

The rearrangement joins TRBV19 to TRBJ1-2; 7 positions match TRBD1. V was clipped by 6 bases and J by 4 bases; unmatched bases: 8. CDR3 length equals 14 residues. CDR1 LNHDA and CDR2 SQIVND come from the germline V gene (reference sequence). The chain's CDR3 is CASSKTGSSYGYTF. For the CDR3, the DNA is TGTGCCAGTAGCAAGACAGGGAGTAGCTATGGCTACACCTTC.

The V call is TRBV5-4, the J call TRBJ1-2; D is ambiguous. The V gene lost 4 bases and the J gene lost 4 bases, with 11 bases spanning the gap. The germline CDR1 and CDR2 sequences are SGHNT and YYREEE (reference sequence). CDR3 size: 13 residues. The CDR3 loop is CASSITASYGYTF. CDR3 nucleotide sequence: TGTGCCAGCAGCATAACAGCTTCCTATGGCTACACCTTC.

V and J are TRBV19 and TRBJ2-3, with TRBD2 matching 12 bases. After removal of 5 bases from V and 4 bases from J, the junction contained 7 bases not matched to a gene. The CDR3 totals 16 residues. CDR1 LNHDA and CDR2 SQIVND come from the germline V gene (reference sequence). CDR3 sequence: CASSPSTSGSADTQYF. CDR3 bases: TGTGCCAGTAGTCCTTCGACTAGCGGGAGCGCAGATACGCAGTATTTT.

The chain carries TRBV2 and TRBJ2-7; D is perhaps TRBD1 (6 bases). The CDR3 sequence is 14 residues long. Germline-derived CDR1 and CDR2 are SNHLY and FYNNEI. V lost 7 bases to trimming and J lost 0 bases, with 13 bases between them. CDR3 sequence: CASNRDRPSYEQYF. The CDR3 coding sequence is TGTGCCAGCAACAGAGACAGGCCCTCCTACGAGCAGTACTTC.

This chain links TRBV6-5 with TRBJ1-1; TRBD1 agrees at 7 bases. The CDR3 is 14 residues long. V was pared by 6 bases and J by 0 bases, with 4 bases of the junction left unmatched. Looked up from germline, CDR1 is MNHEY and CDR2 is SVGAGI. The CDR3 loop reads CASSDTGVNTEAFF. The CDR3 DNA sequence: TGTGCCAGCAGCGATACAGGGGTGAACACTGAAGCTTTCTTT.

V is TRBV6-5 and J is TRBJ1-1; no definite D call. Deletions cut 6 bases from V and 8 bases from J, with 16 bases between. Germline CDR1 is MNHEY and CDR2 is SVGAGI. The CDR3 is 13 amino acids. The CDR3 nucleotides are TGTGCCAGCAGCCTCCAAGGAGGTTTAGAAGCTTTCTTT. Translating it yields CASSLQGGLEAFF.

This clone appeared a few times. This rearrangement joins TRBV4-1 to TRBJ2-7; 9 nucleotides agree with TRBD1. V was clipped by 3 bases and J by 7 bases; unmatched bases: 13. This CDR3 has 16 residues. Germline CDR1 reads MGHRA; CDR2 reads YSYEKL. CDR3 amino acids: CASSQDRDRAFLEQYF. Here the CDR3 DNA reads TGCGCCAGCAGCCAGGACCGGGACAGGGCCTTCTTGGAGCAGTACTTC.

The V and J genes are TRBV11-2 and TRBJ1-2; 7 nucleotides align to TRBD1. The CDR3 length is 17 residues. With V trimmed by 5 bases and J by 3 bases, 15 bases remained unmatched. The V gene's germline CDR1 is SGHAT and CDR2 FQNNGV. CDR3 protein: CASSVTGNRLGDYGYTF. The CDR3 DNA reads TGTGCCAGCAGCGTGACAGGGAATCGTTTGGGTGACTATGGCTACACCTTC.

This chain connects TRBV9 to TRBJ2-1; no definite D call. This CDR3 is 14 amino acids long. Trimming shortened V by 0 bases and J by 7 bases, and 11 bases separated the two germline ends. Germline V gene sequence: CDR1 SGDLS, CDR2 YYNGEE. CDR3 coding DNA: TGTGCCAGCAGCGTAGCCGGTTTGTGGAATGAGCAGTTCTTC. Its protein product is CASSVAGLWNEQFF.

The rearrangement uses TRBV28 and TRBJ1-2; 12 bases fit TRBD1. Germline V lookup: CDR1 MDHEN, CDR2 SYDVKM. This CDR3 is 15 amino acids long. V trimming: 9 bases; J trimming: 7 bases; junction bases outside the gene matches: 12. The CDR3 loop is CASTLRDRGQGGYTF. CDR3 DNA: TGTGCCAGTACCCTCCGGGACAGGGGGCAGGGTGGCTACACCTTC.

The chain joins TRBV9 to TRBJ2-3; no clear D. Germline-derived CDR1 and CDR2 are SGDLS and YYNGEE. Trimming stripped 0 bases from V and 2 bases from J, with 7 bases between. The CDR3 sequence is 14 residues long. The CDR3 is CASSVARSTDTQYF. The CDR3 DNA reads as TGTGCCAGCAGCGTAGCACGGTCCACAGATACGCAGTATTTT.

This chain links TRBV7-9 with TRBJ2-1; no clear D. The CDR3 length is 11 residues. The V gene's germline CDR1 is SEHNR and CDR2 FQNEAQ (reference sequence). V lost 7 bases to trimming and J lost 3 bases, with 4 bases between them. CDR3 in amino acids: CASTNYNEQFF. In DNA form, the CDR3 reads TGTGCCAGCACCAACTACAATGAGCAGTTCTTC.

This chain links TRBV5-1 with TRBJ2-5; 8 bases align to TRBD1. V lost 3 bases to trimming and J lost 6 bases; unmatched junction nucleotides: 7. Germline CDR1 and CDR2: SGHRS and YFSETQ. The CDR3 has 14 residues. CDR3 nucleotide sequence: TGCGCCAGCAGCTGGAGTGGACAGGGACAGACCCAGTACTTC. Translated: CASSWSGQGQTQYF.

This chain connects TRBV28 to TRBJ1-5; 9 positions match TRBD1. CDR3 length equals 16 residues. Germline trimming cut 3 bases from V and 3 bases from J; bases unmatched to any gene: 6. Germline-derived CDR1 and CDR2 are MDHEN and SYDVKM. CDR3 region: CASSLRTGDPNQPQHF. CDR3 nucleotide sequence: TGTGCCAGCAGTTTGCGGACAGGGGATCCCAATCAGCCCCAGCATTTT.

The chain couples TRBV11-2 to TRBJ2-7; D is perhaps TRBD1 (6 bases). CDR1 and CDR2 (germline): SGHAT, FQNNGV. V was cut by 5 bases and J by 7 bases, with 27 bases left in between. This CDR3 is built from 17 residues. DNA for the CDR3: TGTGCCAGCAGCCTTGACACCGACAGGCTTCTAATTAAAGAGCAGTACTTC. It yields the protein CASSLDTDRLLIKEQYF.

The chain joins TRBV5-1 to TRBJ2-3; 8 bases are shared with TRBD1. The ends lost 4 bases at V and 3 bases at J; junction bases unmatched: 7. The germline V gene has CDR1 SGHRS and CDR2 YFSETQ. The CDR3 totals 15 residues. The CDR3 spells CASSPGTGPTDTQYF. For the CDR3, the DNA is TGCGCCAGCAGCCCCGGGACAGGTCCAACAGATACGCAGTATTTT. The full variable domain, rest sourced from reference TRBV5-1 and TRBJ2-3, is KAGVTQTPRYLIKTRGQQVTLSCSPISGHRSVSWYQQTPGQGLQFLFEYFSETQRNKGNFPGRFSGRQFSNSRSEMNVSTLELGDSALYLCASSPGTGPTDTQYFGPGTRLTVL.

The rearrangement joins TRBV4-2 to TRBJ2-3; 8 nucleotides line up with TRBD2. The V gene end was trimmed by 7 bases and the J gene end by 2 bases; junction bases not matched to a gene: 5. This CDR3 is 14 amino acids long. Per the germline V gene, CDR1 is LGHNA and CDR2 is YNFKEQ. CDR3 loop: CASTTSGHTDTQYF. The CDR3 DNA reads as TGTGCCAGCACCACTAGCGGACACACAGATACGCAGTATTTT.

The rearrangement links TRBV6-1 to TRBJ2-7; 12 nucleotides match TRBD1. V trimming: 8 bases; J trimming: 5 bases; junction bases outside the gene matches: 1. Germline V CDR1 and CDR2: MNHNS, SASEGT. This CDR3 has 12 residues. The CDR3 loop is CASGDRGHEQYF. For the CDR3, the DNA is TGTGCCAGCGGGGACAGGGGGCACGAGCAGTACTTC.

V gene TRBV6-5 combines with J gene TRBJ1-1, with TRBD1 as a possible D gene (5 bases). Trimming took 6 bases from V and 1 from J, leaving 15 bases between them. The CDR3 is made up of 15 amino acids. Germline loops: CDR1 MNHEY, CDR2 SVGAGI. The CDR3 DNA follows: TGTGCCAGCAGCCGAATCCAGGGTGGGAACACTGAAGCTTTCTTT. Its protein product is CASSRIQGGNTEAFF.

This rearrangement joins TRBV28 to TRBJ1-4; 10 nucleotides line up with TRBD1. This CDR3 is 14 amino acids long. Germline assignment: CDR1 MDHEN and CDR2 SYDVKM. The junction had 4 bases not matched to a gene; V was cut back by 5 bases and J by 7 bases. CDR3 nucleotide sequence: TGTGCCAGCAGTCGGGACAGGGGCTCTGAAAAACTGTTTTTT. Translated: CASSRDRGSEKLFF.

This clone was detected once. The chain uses TRBV2 and TRBJ1-1; weak D call: TRBD1 (5 bases). This CDR3 spans 14 amino acids. Per germline, CDR1 SNHLY and CDR2 FYNNEI. V lost 6 bases, J lost 1 base, and 12 bases lay in between. CDR3 residues: CASRGGVSNTEAFF. The DNA for the CDR3 is TGTGCCAGCAGGGGAGGGGTCTCGAACACTGAAGCTTTCTTT.

This chain joins TRBV4-2 and TRBJ2-2; weak D call: TRBD1 (5 bases). The CDR3 contains 15 residues. The germline gives CDR1 LGHNA, CDR2 YNFKEQ. Trimming stripped 3 bases from V and 0 bases from J, with 8 bases between. CDR3 coding DNA: TGTGCCAGCAGCCAGACAGTCGCGAACACCGGGGAGCTGTTTTTT. This gives the protein CASSQTVANTGELFF.

The chain couples TRBV6-4 to TRBJ2-3; D remains ambiguous. Trimming pared 6 bases from V and 0 bases from J, leaving 10 bases between. CDR1 and CDR2 (germline): MRHNA, SNTAGT. CDR3 size: 14 residues. The CDR3 reads CASRESHSTDTQYF. Written as DNA, the CDR3 is TGTGCCAGCAGGGAGAGTCATAGCACAGATACGCAGTATTTT.

This chain connects TRBV29-1 to TRBJ2-5, with 9 bases aligning to TRBD2. After removal of 5 bases from V and 5 bases from J, the junction contained 3 bases not matched to a gene. CDR3 length equals 12 residues. CDR1 is SQVTM, CDR2 ANQGSEA, per germline. The CDR3, as DNA: TGCAGCGTTTTAGCGGGAGACGAGACCCAGTACTTC. This gives the protein CSVLAGDETQYF.

This clone was observed once. The chain uses TRBV10-1 and TRBJ2-1, with 13 bases that match TRBD2. Germline values: CDR1 WNHNN, CDR2 SYGVQD (reference sequence). The junction had 5 bases not matched to a gene; V was cut back by 6 bases and J by 6 bases. The CDR3 runs 15 residues. CDR3 region: CASRTGTSGTNEQFF. CDR3 coding DNA: TGCGCCAGCAGAACCGGGACTAGCGGGACCAATGAGCAGTTCTTC.